The present entry profiles one T cell receptor (beta chain) with its context. Its binding antigen is unknown. Base qualities are missing; no much larger clone stands one base away. Each collaborating institution followed its own protocols to collect whole blood in K2EDTA tubes. For TCRbeta analysis, collaborators shipped samples in one of three forms: frozen whole blood, isolated PBMCs, or DNA extracted from either of those sample types. V is clipped by 8 bases and J by 0 bases, and the sequence between their germline boundaries is 17 bases long. The CDR3 numbers 15 residues from cysteine through phenylalanine. Left in the record is the CDR3 DNA by itself, 45 bases read in frame from the first base. From a lookup of the germline V gene (reference sequence), CDR1 and CDR2 are GTSNPN and SVGIG. The source of the sample is a study of blood T cell repertoires in COVID-19 (dated by TCRdb to about 2020). Looking at the study overall: Samples covering the acute and convalescent phases of COVID-19 were provided by collaborators in the United States, Italy and Spain. The prospective study material was composed of cDNA or gDNA derived from T cells, B-cell-depleted T cells, or PBMCs. Subjects who had been exposed to COVID-19, were actively infected with it, or had recovered from it provided the deeply sampled blood TCRbeta repertoires that made up the dataset. The repertoires were released in a freely available public database intended as a resource for research on the immune response to SARS-CoV-2. Samples came from the ongoing ImmuneRACE study (first 160 participants) plus 1,254 subjects from 6 global collaborators. A de-identified subject ID, COVID-19 status, age in years and sex were almost always included in the sample metadata. HLA class I and class II types, where available, came from metadata supplied by the sample provider rather than from assay-based typing. Overall results and qualifications from the work: The amount of clinical and demographic metadata varied by source and participant and was provided uncurated.

TCRbeta CDR3 regions were amplified from genomic DNA using the immunoSEQ Assay, a bias-controlled multiplex PCR. The authors' pipeline ran thus. Nucleated cell counts per sample were estimated from amplification of reference gene primers within the assay. To quantify the absolute abundance of each unique TCRbeta CDR3 rearrangement, sequence reads were collapsed and filtered. For each sample, productive Simpson clonality was calculated by taking the square root of Simpson's diversity index across productive rearrangements. TCRdb retrieved this table from immuneACCESS and kept in-frame rearrangements only. Not all clones are present; in checked studies, unresolved V genes account for under half, and no reason is known for the remainder. That table supplies the V and J calls and clone size; D and trimming were determined from the DNA. Within this sample are about 140,000 clones, with about 90% of them counted one time only. In total, the top ten clones hold roughly 11% of the sample.

The chain links TRBV30 with TRBJ2-1; perhaps TRBD2 is the D gene, with 7 bases matching. Sequenced material: peripheral blood. This sequence was found in a woman of 80 years or more with acute or convalescent COVID-19. The CDR3: CAGRRGASSYNEQFF. The nucleotide sequence reads TGTGCCGGAAGACGGGGGGCCAGCTCCTACAATGAGCAGTTCTTC.